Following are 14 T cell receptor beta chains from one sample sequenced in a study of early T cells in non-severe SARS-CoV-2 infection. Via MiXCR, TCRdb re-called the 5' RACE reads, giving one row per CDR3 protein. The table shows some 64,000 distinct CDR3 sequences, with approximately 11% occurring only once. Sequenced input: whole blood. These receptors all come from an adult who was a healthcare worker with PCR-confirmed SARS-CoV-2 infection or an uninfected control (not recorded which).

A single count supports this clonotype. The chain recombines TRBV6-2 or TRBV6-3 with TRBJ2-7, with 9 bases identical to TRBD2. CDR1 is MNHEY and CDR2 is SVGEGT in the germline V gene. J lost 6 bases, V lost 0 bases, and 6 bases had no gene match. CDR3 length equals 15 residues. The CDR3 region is CASSYSSGTSFEQYF. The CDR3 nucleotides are TGTGCCAGCAGTTACTCGTCCGGGACTAGCTTCGAGCAGTACTTC.

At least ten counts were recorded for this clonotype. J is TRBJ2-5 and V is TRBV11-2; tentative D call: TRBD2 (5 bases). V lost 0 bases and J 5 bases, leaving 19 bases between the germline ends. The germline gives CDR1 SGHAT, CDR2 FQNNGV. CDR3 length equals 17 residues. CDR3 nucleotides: TGTGCCAGCAGCTTAGATCCACCTTGGGCCCCGGGGGAGACCCAGTACTTC. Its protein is CASSLDPPWAPGETQYF.

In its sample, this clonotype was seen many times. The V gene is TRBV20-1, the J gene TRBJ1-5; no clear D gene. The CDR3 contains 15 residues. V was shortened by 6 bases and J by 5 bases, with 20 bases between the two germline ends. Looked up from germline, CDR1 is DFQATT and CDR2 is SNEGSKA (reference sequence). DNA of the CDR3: TGCAGTGCCGGACCTATGGAGTCACCTTATCAGCCCCAGCATTTT. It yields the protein CSAGPMESPYQPQHF.

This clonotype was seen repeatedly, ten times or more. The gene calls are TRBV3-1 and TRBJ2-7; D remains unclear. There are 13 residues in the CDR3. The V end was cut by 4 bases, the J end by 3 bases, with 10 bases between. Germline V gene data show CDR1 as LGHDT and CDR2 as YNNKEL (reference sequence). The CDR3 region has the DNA TGTGCCAGCAGCCCCGGTTCCGGCTACGAGCAGTACTTC. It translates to CASSPGSGYEQYF.

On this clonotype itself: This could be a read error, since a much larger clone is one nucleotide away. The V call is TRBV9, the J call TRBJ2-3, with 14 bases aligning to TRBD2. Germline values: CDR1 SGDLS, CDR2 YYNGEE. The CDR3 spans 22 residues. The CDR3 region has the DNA TGTGCCAGCAACGTAGCTACGACAGCACCGGGACTAGCGGGGGTTAACACAGATACGCAGTATTTT. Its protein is CASNVATTAPGLAGVNTDTQYF.

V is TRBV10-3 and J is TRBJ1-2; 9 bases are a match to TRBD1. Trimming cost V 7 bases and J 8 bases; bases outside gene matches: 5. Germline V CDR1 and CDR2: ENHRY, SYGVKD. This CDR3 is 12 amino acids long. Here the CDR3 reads CAITGTGTGYTF. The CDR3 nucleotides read TGTGCCATCACCGGGACAGGGACCGGCTACACCTTC.

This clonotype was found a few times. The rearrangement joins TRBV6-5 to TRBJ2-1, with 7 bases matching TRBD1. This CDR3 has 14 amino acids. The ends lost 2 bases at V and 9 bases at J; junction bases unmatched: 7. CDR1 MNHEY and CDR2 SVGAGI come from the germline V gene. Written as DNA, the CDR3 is TGTGCCAGCAGTTACCGACAGGGCGCGGGTGAGCAGTTCTTC. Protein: CASSYRQGAGEQFF.

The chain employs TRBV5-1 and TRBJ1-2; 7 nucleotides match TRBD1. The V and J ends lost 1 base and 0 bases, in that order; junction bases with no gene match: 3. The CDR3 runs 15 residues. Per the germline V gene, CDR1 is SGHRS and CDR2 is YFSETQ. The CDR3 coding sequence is TGCGCCAGCAGCTTGCAGGGACAGTCTAACTATGGCTACACCTTC. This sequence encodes CASSLQGQSNYGYTF.

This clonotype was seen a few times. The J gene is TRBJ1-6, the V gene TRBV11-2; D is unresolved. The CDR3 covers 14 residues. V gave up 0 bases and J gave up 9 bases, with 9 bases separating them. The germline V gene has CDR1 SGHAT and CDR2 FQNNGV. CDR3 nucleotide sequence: TGTGCCAGCAGCTTAGAAGCCGGATCTTCACCCCTCCACTTT. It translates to CASSLEAGSSPLHF. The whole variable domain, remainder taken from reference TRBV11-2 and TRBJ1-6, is EAGVAQSPRYKIIEKRQSVAFWCNPISGHATLYWYQQILGQGPKLLIQFQNNGVVDDSQLPKDRFSAERLKGVDSTLKIQPAKLEDSAVYLCASSLEAGSSPLHFGNGTRLTVT.

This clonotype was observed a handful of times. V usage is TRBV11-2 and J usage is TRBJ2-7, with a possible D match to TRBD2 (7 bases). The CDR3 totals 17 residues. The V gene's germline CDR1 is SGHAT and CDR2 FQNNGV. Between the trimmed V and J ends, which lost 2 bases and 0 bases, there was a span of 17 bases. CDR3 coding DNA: TGTGCCAGCAGCTTATCTGGTGCGGGGGCCAACTCCTACGAGCAGTACTTC. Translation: CASSLSGAGANSYEQYF.

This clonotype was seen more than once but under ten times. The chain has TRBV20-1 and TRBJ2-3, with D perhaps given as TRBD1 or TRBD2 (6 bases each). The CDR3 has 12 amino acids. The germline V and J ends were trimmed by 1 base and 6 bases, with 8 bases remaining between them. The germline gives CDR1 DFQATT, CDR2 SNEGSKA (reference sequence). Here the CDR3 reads CSARGGADTQYF. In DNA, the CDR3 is TGCAGTGCTAGAGGGGGGGCGGATACGCAGTATTTT.

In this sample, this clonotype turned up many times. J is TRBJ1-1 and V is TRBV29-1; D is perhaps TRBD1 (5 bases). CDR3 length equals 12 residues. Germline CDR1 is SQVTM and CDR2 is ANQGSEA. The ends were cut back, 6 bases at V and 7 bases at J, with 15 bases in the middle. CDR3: CSVRRRAGEAFF. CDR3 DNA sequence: TGCAGCGTGAGGCGCAGGGCAGGTGAAGCTTTCTTT.

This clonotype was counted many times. The CDR3 spells CASSPGDRPNYGYTF. The CDR3, as DNA: TGTGCCAGCAGCCCAGGGGACAGGCCAAACTATGGCTACACCTTC. V and J are TRBV7-9 and TRBJ1-2; 8 bases map to TRBD1. Germline trimming cut 5 bases from V and 2 bases from J; bases unmatched to any gene: 7. CDR3 size: 15 residues. From germline, CDR1 is SEHNR and CDR2 FQNEAQ (reference sequence).

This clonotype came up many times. This CDR3 reads CASRGQAFNQPQHF. The CDR3 DNA reads as TGTGCCAGCAGGGGACAGGCGTTCAATCAGCCCCAGCATTTT. This sequence joins TRBV27 and TRBJ1-5; 8 bases line up with TRBD1. Germline V gene sequence: CDR1 MNHEY, CDR2 SMNVEV (reference sequence). This CDR3 is 14 amino acids long. The V segment lost 6 bases and the J segment 3 bases; nucleotides outside the gene matches: 4.